One sample yielded the 17 T cell receptor beta chains listed below, sequenced in a study of tumor-infiltrating lymphocytes in primary liver carcinoma. The source material, about 20-30 mg of unsorted bulk tissue, was used to co-extract RNA and DNA. A constant-region primer primed TCR beta cDNA synthesis from 400 to 550 ng of total RNA. Library construction for TCR beta comprised three nested multiplex PCR rounds performed with slightly modified ARM-PCR. Amplification in the first two PCR rounds was performed using TRBV1-TRBV30 forward primers and a C-beta reverse primer for around 9 cycles each. Each CDR3 protein is one row after TCRdb ran MiXCR on the multiplex PCR reads. Of 100,000 or so distinct CDR3 sequences listed, around two thirds are singletons. Sample: liver tumor tissue from sampling region 2. Subset meaning: tumor region T2, inferior pole. Receptors originate from a woman in her fifties or sixties with primary liver carcinoma and hepatitis B virus infection.

This clonotype came up a few times. This may be a read error, as it is one base from a much larger clone. The CDR3 bases are TGTGCCAGCAGCGGACATCGGGGGGGGAACACTGAAGCTTTCTTT. This codes for CASSGHRGGNTEAFF. This rearrangement joins TRBV28 to TRBJ1-1; perhaps TRBD1 as D (5 bases). CDR1 and CDR2 (germline): MDHEN, SYDVKM. The CDR3 has 15 amino acids. V was shortened by 6 bases and J by 1 base, with 15 bases between the two germline ends.

As to this clonotype: This sequence may be a read error, since a much larger clone differs from it by one base. The chain carries TRBV28 and TRBJ2-2; D ambiguous. In germline, CDR1 is MDHEN, CDR2 SYDVKM. CDR3 length equals 14 residues. Deletions cut 4 bases from V and 7 bases from J, with 13 bases between. CDR3 DNA sequence: TGTGCCAGCAGTTCCCAAGACCCGATCGGGGAGCTGTTTTTT. It encodes CASSSQDPIGELFF.

This sequence joins TRBV28 and TRBJ2-7, with 14 bases matching TRBD2. After removal of 10 bases from V and 7 bases from J, the junction contained 18 bases not matched to a gene. The CDR3 has 17 amino acids. Germline CDR1 reads MDHEN; CDR2 reads SYDVKM. Here the CDR3 DNA reads TGTGCCAACACCCCTTTCGGGGGACTAGCGGGAGACTATGAGCAGTACTTC. Protein: CANTPFGGLAGDYEQYF.

About this clonotype: A clone one base away is much larger, so this may be a read error. V gene TRBV5-1 combines with J gene TRBJ2-3; 12 nucleotides align to TRBD2. Unmatched junction bases numbered 5, after V lost 3 bases and J lost 6 bases. Looked up from germline, CDR1 is SGHRS and CDR2 is YFSETQ. The CDR3 contains 15 residues. As DNA, the CDR3 is TGCGCCAGCAGCTCGCTAGCGGGAGGGCCGGATACGCAGTATTTT. It translates to CASSSLAGGPDTQYF.

The chain couples TRBV6-1 to TRBJ2-1; maybe TRBD2 (6 bases). Per the germline V gene, CDR1 is MNHNS and CDR2 is SASEGT. The CDR3 contains 14 residues. The germline V and J ends were trimmed by 4 bases and 10 bases, with 17 bases remaining between them. The CDR3 protein is CASSAQEGPGEQFF. The DNA of the CDR3 is TGTGCCAGCAGTGCTCAGGAGGGCCCAGGCGAGCAGTTCTTC.

V usage is TRBV29-1 and J usage is TRBJ2-1; 7 positions match TRBD2. CDR1 is SQVTM, CDR2 ANQGSEA, per germline. The CDR3 has 15 residues. The junction had 6 bases not matched to a gene; V was cut back by 4 bases and J by 0 bases. The CDR3 nucleotides are TGCAGCGTTGTTAGCGGGCAAAGCTCCTACAATGAGCAGTTCTTC. This gives the protein CSVVSGQSSYNEQFF.

This clonotype was seen a few times. The rearrangement links TRBV11-2 to TRBJ2-7; no clear D gene. Trimming took off 1 base at V and 2 bases at J, with 12 bases between the two ends. This CDR3 spans 15 amino acids. Germline-derived CDR1 and CDR2 are SGHAT and FQNNGV. This chain's CDR3 is CASSLGPGAPYEQYF. DNA of the CDR3: TGTGCCAGCAGCTTAGGGCCGGGTGCTCCCTACGAGCAGTACTTC.

On this clonotype: This is likely a read error, given that the CDR3 carries no conserved phenylalanine or tryptophan at its end. J is TRBJ1-1 and V is TRBV11-2, with D perhaps matching TRBD1 (5 bases). CDR1 and CDR2 (germline): SGHAT, FQNNGV. This CDR3 is 12 amino acids long. The CDR3: CTSSSKQAEAFL. The DNA for the CDR3 is TGTACGAGCAGCTCTAAACAGGCTGAAGCTTTCTTA.

In regard to this clonotype: Its ends do not fully match the called genes, so a read error is possible. V usage is TRBV6-2 or TRBV6-3 and J usage is TRBJ2-4, with D possibly being TRBD2 (5 bases). The CDR3 is made up of 17 amino acids. Germline V CDR1 and CDR2: MNHEY, SVGEGT. The DNA of the CDR3 is TGTGCCAGCAGTCCTAGTGGCTCCCTCCTAGCCAAAAACATTCGGTACTTC. Translation: CASSPSGSLLAKNIRYF.

A note on this clonotype: A junction end diverges from the germline sequence, so it may reflect a read error. The CDR3, as DNA: TGTGCCAGCAAGGGTAGCGCCACCCCCACAGGTACGCAGTATTTT. Residues: CASKGSATPTGTQYF. The chain joins TRBV6-2 or TRBV6-3 to TRBJ2-3; D assignment may be TRBD1 or TRBD2 (5 bases each). This CDR3 is 15 amino acids long. CDR1 and CDR2 from the germline V gene are MNHEY and SVGEGT.

The table lists this clonotype with a few counts. A much larger clone sits a single nucleotide away, making a read error possible. This rearrangement joins TRBV30 to TRBJ2-7; D uncertain. The CDR3 contains 12 residues. CDR1 and CDR2 (germline): GTSNPN, SVGIG (reference sequence). V was cut by 4 bases and J by 3 bases, with 10 bases left in between. The CDR3 nucleotides read TGTGCCTGGAATAGGACGGGCTACGAGCAGTACTTC. Protein sequence: CAWNRTGYEQYF.

On this clonotype: At one boundary the junction diverges from the germline segment, which might be a read error. The rearrangement joins TRBV6-5 to TRBJ1-1; the D is unclear. This CDR3 has 18 residues. Germline-derived CDR1 and CDR2 are MNHEY and SVGAGI. As DNA, the CDR3 is TGTGCCAGCAGTCACTCAGTATCCCCAACCGGCCTGAAGACTGAAGCTCTCTTT. Amino acids: CASSHSVSPTGLKTEALF.

This clonotype occurred a few times. This chain uses TRBV10-3 with TRBJ2-1, with TRBD2 matching 7 bases. The V gene end was trimmed by 6 bases and the J gene end by 0 bases; junction bases not matched to a gene: 2. The CDR3 covers 14 residues. CDR1 and CDR2 from the germline V gene are ENHRY and SYGVKD. The CDR3 loop is CAIRGGGSYNEQFF. Here the CDR3 DNA reads TGTGCCATCAGGGGCGGGGGCTCCTACAATGAGCAGTTCTTC.

In its sample, this clonotype was seen many times. The chain is built from TRBV7-9 and TRBJ2-6; D is unresolved. Germline CDR1 reads SEHNR; CDR2 reads FQNEAQ (reference sequence). V lost 0 bases to trimming and J lost 0 bases, with 6 bases between them. The CDR3 has 16 amino acids. CDR3 sequence reads: CASSLAMVSGANVLTF. The CDR3 DNA follows: TGTGCCAGCAGCTTAGCGATGGTCTCTGGGGCCAACGTCCTGACTTTC.

The CDR3 DNA is TGTGCCAGCAGCTTACCCGGGACAGGGGGGAACACTGAAGCTTTCTTT. Translation: CASSLPGTGGNTEAFF. The chain is built from TRBV7-2 and TRBJ1-1; TRBD1 matches at 11 bases. V shed 2 bases, J shed 1 base, and the junction held 3 bases outside the gene matches. There are 16 residues in the CDR3. Germline V lookup: CDR1 SGHTA, CDR2 FQGNSA. The variable domain in full, completed from reference TRBV7-2 and TRBJ1-1, reads GAGVSQSPSNKVTEKGKDVELRCDPISGHTALYWYRQSLGQGLEFLIYFQGNSAPDKSGLPSDRFSAERTGGSVSTLTIQRTQQEDSAVYLCASSLPGTGGNTEAFFGQGTRLTVV.

Worth noting for this clonotype: One end of the junction does not line up with germline, which may come from a read error. The chain joins TRBV6-5 to TRBJ2-7, with D possibly TRBD2 on 6 matching bases. The CDR3 length is 14 residues. The germline CDR1 and CDR2 sequences are MNHEY and SVGAGI. The CDR3, as DNA: TGTGGCAGCACCCGAGACGGGGGTTTCGGCGAGCAGTACTTC. Protein product: CGSTRDGGFGEQYF.

This clonotype has a count of ten or more. V is TRBV29-1 and J is TRBJ2-1; the match to TRBD2 covers 9 bases. The germline V gene has CDR1 SQVTM and CDR2 ANQGSEA. The CDR3 extends over 18 amino acids. Unmatched junction bases numbered 17, after V lost 1 base and J lost 7 bases. CDR3 DNA: TGCAGCGTTGAAGGACAGCGTCACGCGGGAGGGCCCCAAAATGAGCAGTTCTTC. Residues: CSVEGQRHAGGPQNEQFF.